A selection of T cell receptor beta chains follows, all from one sample in a study of post-analysis software for immune sequencing data. A single record per CDR3 protein comes from TCRdb applying MiXCR to the PCR reads. The data show 600,000 to 700,000 distinct CDR3 sequences, approximately 60% seen once. Sequencing was carried out using blood. These receptors all come from a girl aged 2-9 years with multiple sclerosis. The CDR3 runs from the conserved cysteine through the conserved F or W. The D gene is left open where the match is weak. Clone size is shown for a subset of rows, as once, few, many or a class of expanded clone.

d_gene: TRBD1; len: 15; v_gene: TRBV12-3/TRBV12-4; j_gene: TRBJ2-1; abundance: NA; CDR3aa: CASSSWTGSDNEQFF; CDR3nt: TGTGCCAGCAGTTCGTGGACAGGGTCGGACAATGAGCAGTTCTTC
d_gene: NA; len: 16; v_gene: TRBV5-1; j_gene: TRBJ1-2; abundance: NA; CDR3aa: CASSQRSGHLNYGYTF; CDR3nt: TGCGCCAGCAGCCAACGATCAGGACACCTTAACTATGGCTACACCTTC
d_gene: TRBD1; len: 13; v_gene: TRBV5-1; j_gene: TRBJ1-5; abundance: once; CDR3aa: CASSLGSGGAQHF; CDR3nt: TGCGCCAGCAGCTTGGGATCAGGGGGGGCCCAGCATTTT
d_gene: NA; len: 16; v_gene: TRBV14; j_gene: TRBJ2-3; abundance: NA; CDR3aa: CASSPRAYRETDTQYF; CDR3nt: TGTGCCAGCAGCCCTCGCGCCTACAGGGAGACAGATACGCAGTATTTT
d_gene: NA; len: 17; v_gene: TRBV6-6; j_gene: TRBJ1-5; abundance: NA; CDR3aa: CASSYSRQPNSNQPQHF; CDR3nt: TGTGCCAGCAGTTACTCCCGCCAGCCAAATAGCAATCAGCCCCAGCATTTT
d_gene: TRBD2; len: 19; v_gene: TRBV6-1; j_gene: TRBJ2-2; abundance: NA; CDR3aa: CASTWGGLAGGPNTGELFF; CDR3nt: TGTGCCAGCACCTGGGGTGGGCTAGCGGGAGGGCCGAACACCGGGGAGCTGTTTTTT
d_gene: NA; len: 12; v_gene: TRBV20-1; j_gene: TRBJ2-1; abundance: NA; CDR3aa: CSARASNNEQFF; CDR3nt: TGCAGTGCTAGGGCCTCAAACAATGAGCAGTTCTTC
d_gene: TRBD1; len: 14; v_gene: TRBV5-5; j_gene: TRBJ2-7; abundance: NA; CDR3aa: CASSGWTGAYEQYF; CDR3nt: TGTGCCAGCAGCGGATGGACAGGGGCCTACGAGCAGTACTTC
d_gene: TRBD2; len: 15; v_gene: TRBV12-3/TRBV12-4; j_gene: TRBJ2-1; abundance: NA; CDR3aa: CASTLELAGGNEQFF; CDR3nt: TGTGCCAGCACCCTAGAGCTAGCGGGAGGTAATGAGCAGTTCTTC
d_gene: NA; len: 15; v_gene: TRBV7-9; j_gene: TRBJ1-2; abundance: NA; CDR3aa: CASSLEAGTLDGYTF; CDR3nt: TGTGCCAGCAGCTTAGAGGCAGGGACCCTTGATGGCTACACCTTC
d_gene: NA; len: 14; v_gene: TRBV6-2/TRBV6-3; j_gene: TRBJ1-2; abundance: NA; CDR3aa: CANRPRTDYYGYTF; CDR3nt: TGTGCCAACAGACCCAGGACAGATTACTATGGCTACACCTTC
d_gene: NA; len: 14; v_gene: TRBV27; j_gene: TRBJ2-3; abundance: NA; CDR3aa: CASSLATGSDTQYF; CDR3nt: TGTGCCAGCAGTCTAGCAACAGGGTCAGATACGCAGTATTTT
d_gene: TRBD2; len: 12; v_gene: TRBV29-1; j_gene: TRBJ2-3; abundance: NA; CDR3aa: CSVEGGSDTQYF; CDR3nt: TGCAGCGTTGAGGGAGGGTCAGATACGCAGTATTTT
d_gene: NA; len: 13; v_gene: TRBV7-2; j_gene: TRBJ2-5; abundance: NA; CDR3aa: CASSLQGTETQYF; CDR3nt: TGTGCCAGCAGCTTACAGGGGACCGAGACCCAGTACTTC
d_gene: NA; len: 13; v_gene: TRBV6-5; j_gene: TRBJ1-4; abundance: once; CDR3aa: CASSSVTNEKLFF; CDR3nt: TGTGCCAGCAGTTCCGTAACTAATGAAAAACTGTTTTTT
d_gene: TRBD1; len: 16; v_gene: TRBV20-1; j_gene: TRBJ2-1; abundance: NA; CDR3aa: CSARAPGTAFYNEQFF; CDR3nt: TGCAGTGCTAGAGCACCCGGGACAGCCTTCTACAATGAGCAGTTCTTC
d_gene: NA; len: 16; v_gene: TRBV6-6; j_gene: TRBJ2-1; abundance: NA; CDR3aa: CASSGLDTRSYNEQFF; CDR3nt: TGTGCCAGCAGTGGCCTGGACACTCGCTCCTACAATGAGCAGTTCTTC
d_gene: NA; len: 13; v_gene: TRBV6-2/TRBV6-3; j_gene: TRBJ2-1; abundance: NA; CDR3aa: CASSTDTYNEQFF; CDR3nt: TGTGCCAGCAGCACTGACACCTACAATGAGCAGTTCTTC
d_gene: NA; len: 16; v_gene: TRBV4-1; j_gene: TRBJ2-1; abundance: NA; CDR3aa: CASSQEGGTGRNEQFF; CDR3nt: TGCGCCAGCAGCCAAGAGGGAGGAACAGGGCGCAATGAGCAGTTCTTC
d_gene: NA; len: 15; v_gene: TRBV12-3/TRBV12-4; j_gene: TRBJ1-2; abundance: NA; CDR3aa: CASSFPVGGNYGYTF; CDR3nt: TGTGCCAGCAGTTTCCCGGTAGGGGGTAACTATGGCTACACCTTC
d_gene: NA; len: 13; v_gene: TRBV6-6; j_gene: TRBJ1-1; abundance: NA; CDR3aa: CASLSPQNTEAFF; CDR3nt: TGTGCCAGCCTCTCCCCCCAGAACACTGAAGCTTTCTTT
d_gene: TRBD2; len: 14; v_gene: TRBV20-1; j_gene: TRBJ2-5; abundance: NA; CDR3aa: CSARPSGGAHEQYF; CDR3nt: TGCAGTGCTAGACCTAGCGGGGGGGCCCATGAGCAGTACTTC
d_gene: NA; len: 16; v_gene: TRBV15; j_gene: TRBJ2-7; abundance: NA; CDR3aa: CATSRDLDARGYEQYF; CDR3nt: TGTGCCACCAGCAGAGATCTAGACGCAAGAGGATACGAGCAGTACTTC
d_gene: NA; len: 14; v_gene: TRBV10-3; j_gene: TRBJ2-3; abundance: NA; CDR3aa: CAISEVGGADTQYF; CDR3nt: TGTGCCATCAGTGAGGTGGGAGGCGCAGATACGCAGTATTTT
d_gene: TRBD1; len: 15; v_gene: TRBV25-1; j_gene: TRBJ1-2; abundance: NA; CDR3aa: CASSASGQGVYGYTF; CDR3nt: TGTGCCAGCAGTGCCTCGGGACAGGGTGTCTATGGCTACACCTTC
d_gene: NA; len: 14; v_gene: TRBV20-1; j_gene: TRBJ1-2; abundance: NA; CDR3aa: CSARVREANYGYTF; CDR3nt: TGCAGTGCTAGAGTCAGGGAAGCTAACTATGGCTACACCTTC
d_gene: TRBD2; len: 16; v_gene: TRBV4-1; j_gene: TRBJ2-1; abundance: once; CDR3aa: CASSPGGTPNSNEQFF; CDR3nt: TGCGCCAGCAGCCCGGGGGGGACCCCCAACTCCAATGAGCAGTTCTTC
d_gene: NA; len: 12; v_gene: TRBV11-2; j_gene: TRBJ2-7; abundance: NA; CDR3aa: CASSLIVYEQYF; CDR3nt: TGTGCCAGCAGCTTAATTGTATACGAGCAGTACTTC
d_gene: TRBD2; len: 15; v_gene: TRBV11-2; j_gene: TRBJ2-3; abundance: NA; CDR3aa: CASSLGAGEVDTQYF; CDR3nt: TGTGCCAGCAGCTTAGGCGCGGGAGAAGTAGATACGCAGTATTTT
d_gene: TRBD1; len: 17; v_gene: TRBV11-2; j_gene: TRBJ2-1; abundance: NA; CDR3aa: CASSLEPPQGNYNEQFF; CDR3nt: TGTGCCAGCAGCTTAGAACCCCCACAGGGGAATTACAATGAGCAGTTCTTC
d_gene: NA; len: 17; v_gene: TRBV4-2; j_gene: TRBJ2-3; abundance: NA; CDR3aa: CASSLGLAVEGGDTQYF; CDR3nt: TGTGCCAGCAGCTTAGGTCTAGCAGTGGAAGGAGGAGATACGCAGTATTTT
d_gene: NA; len: 15; v_gene: TRBV27; j_gene: TRBJ2-1; abundance: NA; CDR3aa: CASSPVAAVRDEQFF; CDR3nt: TGTGCCAGCAGTCCTGTAGCGGCAGTGAGGGATGAGCAGTTCTTC
d_gene: NA; len: 14; v_gene: TRBV28; j_gene: TRBJ1-2; abundance: NA; CDR3aa: CASKVGQGVYGYTF; CDR3nt: TGTGCCAGCAAGGTCGGCCAGGGTGTATATGGCTACACCTTC
d_gene: TRBD2; len: 16; v_gene: TRBV29-1; j_gene: TRBJ2-5; abundance: few; CDR3aa: CSVEVERRLAGAEQYF; CDR3nt: TGCAGCGTTGAGGTCGAGCGGAGACTAGCGGGAGCTGAGCAGTACTTC
d_gene: NA; len: 14; v_gene: TRBV29-1; j_gene: TRBJ2-1; abundance: few; CDR3aa: CSVWGQGLFHEQFF; CDR3nt: TGCAGCGTTTGGGGTCAGGGCCTCTTCCATGAGCAGTTCTTC
d_gene: NA; len: 12; v_gene: TRBV5-1; j_gene: TRBJ2-3; abundance: few; CDR3aa: CASSFDGDTQYF; CDR3nt: TGCGCCAGCAGCTTCGACGGGGATACGCAGTATTTT
d_gene: TRBD1; len: 15; v_gene: TRBV5-1; j_gene: TRBJ1-2; abundance: few; CDR3aa: CASSLSFPGGYGYTF; CDR3nt: TGCGCCAGCAGCTTATCGTTTCCAGGGGGCTATGGCTACACCTTC
d_gene: NA; len: 14; v_gene: TRBV20-1; j_gene: TRBJ2-1; abundance: NA; CDR3aa: CSAREAAFYNEQFF; CDR3nt: TGCAGTGCTAGAGAGGCAGCTTTCTACAATGAGCAGTTCTTC
d_gene: NA; len: 13; v_gene: TRBV5-1; j_gene: TRBJ2-5; abundance: NA; CDR3aa: CASSSAGEETQYF; CDR3nt: TGTGCCAGCAGCTCCGCAGGTGAAGAGACCCAGTACTTC
d_gene: NA; len: 13; v_gene: TRBV28; j_gene: TRBJ2-5; abundance: NA; CDR3aa: CASSSGGPETQYF; CDR3nt: TGTGCCAGCAGTTCGGGGGGCCCAGAGACCCAGTACTTC
d_gene: TRBD2; len: 16; v_gene: TRBV5-1; j_gene: TRBJ2-3; abundance: NA; CDR3aa: CASSIGLAEVTDTQYF; CDR3nt: TGCGCCAGCAGCATTGGACTAGCGGAAGTCACAGATACGCAGTATTTT
d_gene: NA; len: 16; v_gene: TRBV6-5; j_gene: TRBJ2-1; abundance: NA; CDR3aa: CASSYSVGDSYNGQFF; CDR3nt: TGTGCCAGCAGTTACTCGGTGGGGGACTCCTACAATGGGCAGTTCTTC
d_gene: NA; len: 14; v_gene: TRBV7-3; j_gene: TRBJ2-3; abundance: NA; CDR3aa: CASSIGPSTDTQYF; CDR3nt: TGTGCCAGCAGTATAGGGCCAAGCACAGATACGCAGTATTTT
d_gene: NA; len: 13; v_gene: TRBV10-3; j_gene: TRBJ2-5; abundance: NA; CDR3aa: CAISEGALETQYF; CDR3nt: TGTGCCATCAGTGAGGGGGCCTTAGAGACCCAGTACTTC
d_gene: NA; len: 21; v_gene: TRBV12-3/TRBV12-4; j_gene: TRBJ2-5; abundance: few; CDR3aa: CASSNKTPGWFTGPKAETQYF; CDR3nt: TGTGCCAGCAGTAATAAGACCCCAGGTTGGTTCACCGGGCCGAAGGCAGAGACCCAGTACTTC
d_gene: NA; len: 15; v_gene: TRBV5-1; j_gene: TRBJ2-2; abundance: NA; CDR3aa: CASSLAPGFTGELFF; CDR3nt: TGCGCCAGCAGCTTGGCCCCGGGGTTCACTGGGGAGCTGTTTTTT
d_gene: NA; len: 14; v_gene: TRBV6-6; j_gene: TRBJ2-1; abundance: NA; CDR3aa: CASTHKGVHNEQFF; CDR3nt: TGTGCCAGCACCCATAAAGGGGTCCACAATGAGCAGTTCTTC
d_gene: TRBD2; len: 17; v_gene: TRBV7-9; j_gene: TRBJ2-1; abundance: NA; CDR3aa: CASSLVSGGGSYNEQFF; CDR3nt: TGTGCCAGCAGCTTAGTGTCGGGCGGGGGATCCTACAATGAGCAGTTCTTC
d_gene: NA; len: 14; v_gene: TRBV25-1; j_gene: TRBJ1-1; abundance: NA; CDR3aa: CASSAPGGGTEAFF; CDR3nt: TGTGCCAGCAGTGCTCCCGGAGGGGGCACTGAAGCTTTCTTT
d_gene: TRBD2; len: 14; v_gene: TRBV7-2; j_gene: TRBJ2-5; abundance: NA; CDR3aa: CASSPRAGLETQYF; CDR3nt: TGTGCCAGCAGCCCCAGAGCGGGGCTAGAGACCCAGTACTTC
d_gene: NA; len: 17; v_gene: TRBV5-5; j_gene: TRBJ1-5; abundance: NA; CDR3aa: CASSPLPPSGLDVPQHF; CDR3nt: TGTGCCAGCAGCCCCCTCCCCCCCAGTGGCCTGGATGTGCCCCAGCATTTT
d_gene: TRBD2; len: 16; v_gene: TRBV10-3; j_gene: TRBJ2-5; abundance: NA; CDR3aa: CAISDGGTSGRETQYF; CDR3nt: TGTGCCATCAGTGATGGAGGGACTAGCGGGAGAGAGACCCAGTACTTC
d_gene: NA; len: 16; v_gene: TRBV12-3/TRBV12-4; j_gene: TRBJ1-5; abundance: NA; CDR3aa: CASSPIGGNSNQPQHF; CDR3nt: TGTGCCAGCAGTCCGATAGGGGGAAATAGCAATCAGCCCCAGCATTTT